The clone carrying this T cell receptor beta chain was counted ten times or more. Antigen: not known. This record belongs to a study of neurological immune-mediated disorders. The CDR3 extends over 14 amino acids. The ends were cut back, 0 bases at V and 6 bases at J, with 13 bases in the middle. Germline values: CDR1 SGHRS, CDR2 YFSETQ. The study, taken as a whole, reports: When grouped phylogenetically, the repertoires of 18 of the 34 multiple sclerosis patients fell together in one related-CDR3 cluster, which is a possible signature.

5'RACE generated cDNA with 10-nucleotide random UMIs. TCRdb re-analysed the 5' RACE reads in MiXCR, keeping a single row per CDR3 protein. The sample includes approximately 60,000 distinct CDR3 sequences, 4.1% of them seen just once. The unsorted libraries originated from 2 million PBMCs that had been stored at -80 C. The material sequenced was PBMCs. The receptor's source is a man aged 45-65 years with multiple sclerosis. This chain uses TRBV5-1 with TRBJ2-7; tentatively, D is TRBD2 (7 bases). Here the CDR3 reads CASSLGTAGSEQYV. In DNA, the CDR3 is TGCGCCAGCAGCTTGGGGACAGCGGGGTCCGAGCAGTACGTC.